The rows below give T cell receptor beta chains drawn from one sample of a study of shared clonotypes between healthy human individuals. Method: immunoSEQ multiplex PCR; TCRdb's copy keeps in-frame clones and lacks some. Of some 2,000,000 clones listed, over 85% are singletons. Sequenced input: naive CD8+ T cells sorted from blood. The receptors come from a man aged 18 to 35 in good health. Each CDR3 is given with its conserved first and last residue. D genes are given only for firm matches. Expanded clones get a size class; other rows say once, few or many, or leave the size out.

.,TRBV25-1,TRBJ2-2,.,TGTGCCAGCAGGACAGCCGGGGAGCTGTTTTTT,CASRTAGELFF
.,TRBV29-1,TRBJ1-3,.,TGCAGCGTTACACAAGCTGGAAACACCATATATTTT,CSVTQAGNTIYF
.,TRBV4-2,TRBJ2-3,.,TGTGCCAGCAGCCAAGCTGAAGCAGATACGCAGTATTTT,CASSQAEADTQYF
TRBD2,TRBV4-2,TRBJ2-3,.,TGTGCCAGCAGCGGGACTAGCGTGGGAGATACGCAGTATTTT,CASSGTSVGDTQYF
TRBD1,TRBV4-1,TRBJ2-4,.,TGCGCCAGCAGCCAAGATGGGACAGGGGGCCCGAACATTCAGTACTTC,CASSQDGTGGPNIQYF
TRBD1,TRBV5-4,TRBJ2-7,once,TGTGCCAGCAGCAAAGGACAGGGTGGCAACGAGCAGTACTTC,CASSKGQGGNEQYF
.,TRBV5-6,TRBJ2-5,.,TGTGCCAGCAGCTTGTTGCTCCGAGAGACCCAGTACTTC,CASSLLLRETQYF
.,TRBV27,TRBJ1-2,.,TGTGCCAGCAGTTTCCTCGGAGGCCCCTATGGCTACACCTTC,CASSFLGGPYGYTF
.,TRBV4-3,TRBJ2-2,.,TGCGCCAGCAGCCAAGACCCAACCGGGGAGCTGTTTTTT,CASSQDPTGELFF
TRBD2,TRBV2,TRBJ2-7,.,TGTGCCAGCAGTGACTTCCCGGGGGGGAACGACTACGAGCAGTACTTC,CASSDFPGGNDYEQYF
.,TRBV4-2,TRBJ2-5,.,TGTGCCAGCAGCCAAGATGACCGGACCCCGATGGGCGAGACCCAGTACTTC,CASSQDDRTPMGETQYF
.,TRBV27,TRBJ2-7,once,TGTGCCAGCAGTTTATCAGGCAGTTTCTACGAGCAGTACTTC,CASSLSGSFYEQYF
.,TRBV9,TRBJ2-5,.,TGTGCCAGCAGCGTAGGGCCGGGCTTCCAAGAGACCCAGTACTTC,CASSVGPGFQETQYF
.,TRBV4-3,TRBJ2-3,.,TGCGCCAGCAGCCAAGATATCGCCACAGATACGCAGTATTTT,CASSQDIATDTQYF
.,TRBV4-3,TRBJ2-1,.,TGCGCCAGCAGCCAAGATTCGACGGGAGAGGGTGAGCAGTTCTTC,CASSQDSTGEGEQFF
.,TRBV27,TRBJ2-2,.,TGTGCCAGCACCGGGGGGCCCAACACCGGGGAGCTGTTTTTT,CASTGGPNTGELFF
TRBD1,TRBV27,TRBJ1-2,.,TGTGCCAGCAGTGACAGGGGGCGAGATGGCTACACCTTC,CASSDRGRDGYTF